This TCR beta chain was sequenced in a study of response to subunit inactivated influenza vaccine listed by TCRdb under 2018. Notes on the research overall: To follow how T cells responded to a trivalent subunit inactivated influenza vaccine, the researchers relied on deep quantitative profiling of the T cell receptor repertoire.

This clonotype was detected only a few times. It has no known antigen specificity. No base quality information exists; no much larger clone differs at one position. As encoded in the germline V gene, CDR1 is MNHNS while CDR2 is SASEGT. The trim is 1 base for V and 6 bases for J, with a gap of 9 bases between the germline ends. The CDR3 measures 13 amino acids from cysteine to phenylalanine. The sequence is cut down to CDR3 DNA, 39 bases in frame from base 1. The full study reports these points: The authors suggested that each seasonal influenza vaccination may recruit only a limited number of new T cells.

Receptor amplification or capture employed RT-PCR. Instrument used: Illumina HiSeq 2500. TCRdb itself trimmed the public reads at Q25 with fastp, ran MiXCR and retained productive beta chains. Rows are combined by CDR3 protein, so each entry shows the most common genes and DNA. This sample holds about 620,000 distinct CDR3 sequences; about an eighth were observed only once. Together, the top ten hold 10% to 13% of the sample. This clonotype originated in a man aged 50 or older who received an inactivated influenza vaccine. Donor details come from another sample of the same person, matched by shared clones. The V and J genes are TRBV6-1 and TRBJ2-5; TRBD2 is possibly the D segment (6 matching bases). Source: PBMCs from blood, taken on the day of vaccination. The CDR3 has the sequence CASSEGGRQTQYF. The sequenced DNA is TGTGCCAGCAGTGAAGGGGGGAGGCAGACCCAGTACTTC.